A selection of T cell receptor beta chains follows, all from one sample in a study of post-analysis software for immune sequencing data. TCRdb processed the PCR reads anew with MiXCR; each CDR3 protein has one entry. The table shows about 820,000 distinct CDR3 sequences, with approximately 53% occurring only once. The sequenced material came from blood. The receptors were sampled from a girl between 5 and 17 years old with multiple sclerosis. CDR3s include the opening cysteine and the closing phenylalanine or tryptophan. D genes are given only for firm matches. Clone size, where shown, is once, few, many, or a class for clones that have expanded.

v_gene	j_gene	abundance	d_gene	len	CDR3aa	CDR3nt
TRBV6-1	TRBJ2-5	.	.	14	CASRSRRGLETQYF	TGTGCCAGCAGGTCACGTAGGGGCTTGGAGACCCAGTACTTC
TRBV29-1	TRBJ2-1	.	.	13	CSVGGLQGDEQFF	TGCAGCGTTGGAGGCTTACAGGGTGATGAGCAGTTCTTC
TRBV6-5	TRBJ2-1	.	TRBD2	17	CASSYSKGLAVRGEQFF	TGTGCCAGCAGTTACTCGAAGGGACTAGCGGTCCGGGGTGAGCAGTTCTTC
TRBV13	TRBJ2-7	.	.	14	CASSMRGVTSEQYF	TGTGCCAGCAGCATGCGGGGTGTTACAAGCGAGCAGTACTTC
TRBV20-1	TRBJ1-4	.	TRBD1	14	CSARPGTGGEKLFF	TGCAGTGCTAGACCCGGGACAGGGGGCGAAAAACTGTTTTTT
TRBV5-1	TRBJ2-7	.	.	14	CASSRGQIDYEQYF	TGCGCCAGCAGCCGTGGGCAGATTGACTACGAGCAGTACTTC
TRBV7-3	TRBJ2-3	.	.	15	CASSLGGPLGDTQYF	TGTGCCAGCAGCTTGGGGGGCCCACTGGGGGATACGCAGTATTTT
TRBV7-9	TRBJ2-7	few	.	16	CASSLEGGGVLAEQYF	TGTGCCAGCAGCTTAGAAGGAGGGGGAGTCCTAGCCGAGCAGTACTTC
TRBV27	TRBJ1-2	.	.	13	CASSLFSGAGYTF	TGTGCCAGCAGTTTATTTTCGGGGGCAGGCTACACCTTC
TRBV6-5	TRBJ2-5	.	TRBD1	16	CASSYRGQGAGEAQYF	TGTGCCAGCAGTTACCGGGGACAGGGGGCGGGAGAGGCCCAGTACTTC
TRBV20-1	TRBJ2-5	.	.	15	CSARPTGPRGETQYF	TGCAGTGCTAGACCGACCGGGCCCCGGGGAGAGACCCAGTACTTC
TRBV7-9	TRBJ2-1	many	TRBD2	16	CASSFSLAGSSNEQFF	TGTGCCAGCAGCTTCTCACTAGCGGGGTCTTCCAATGAGCAGTTCTTC
TRBV5-1	TRBJ2-7	.	TRBD2	16	CASSPGTSGGLYEQYF	TGCGCCAGCAGCCCCGGGACTAGCGGAGGCTTGTACGAGCAGTACTTC
TRBV5-1	TRBJ2-7	few	.	14	CASSSEVGAYEQYF	TGCGCCAGCAGCTCGGAGGTAGGAGCCTACGAGCAGTACTTC
TRBV10-3	TRBJ2-7	.	.	12	CAIGDLSYEQYF	TGTGCCATCGGAGATCTCTCCTACGAGCAGTACTTC
TRBV30	TRBJ2-3	.	.	16	CAWSVTAGGYTDTQYF	TGTGCCTGGAGTGTAACGGCCGGAGGTTACACGGATACGCAGTATTTT
TRBV20-1	TRBJ2-1	.	TRBD2	16	CSARDPTGGHYNEQFF	TGCAGTGCTAGAGATCCCACGGGAGGACACTACAATGAGCAGTTCTTC
TRBV7-3	TRBJ2-1	.	TRBD2	20	CASSFKGNQAGGPWGNEQFF	TGTGCCAGCAGCTTCAAGGGGAATCAAGCGGGGGGTCCGTGGGGCAATGAGCAGTTCTTC
TRBV11-2	TRBJ2-4	.	.	13	CASSLAPSDIQYF	TGTGCCAGCAGCTTAGCCCCGTCAGACATTCAGTACTTC
TRBV12-5	TRBJ2-7	.	.	13	CASGEDYHYEQYF	TGTGCTAGTGGTGAGGACTATCATTACGAGCAGTACTTC
TRBV7-9	TRBJ2-7	.	.	15	CASSPRGGTGDEQYF	TGTGCCAGCAGCCCGAGGGGAGGGACAGGTGACGAGCAGTACTTC
TRBV12-3/TRBV12-4	TRBJ2-3	.	.	18	CASSLRMGHSFREDTQYF	TGTGCCAGCAGTCTCCGGATGGGACACTCCTTCAGGGAGGATACGCAGTATTTT
TRBV20-1	TRBJ2-5	few	.	15	CSANPLGGGGETQYF	TGCAGTGCTAACCCTTTGGGGGGAGGAGGAGAGACCCAGTACTTC
TRBV2	TRBJ1-5	.	TRBD1	16	CASSRGGQGSNQPQHF	TGTGCCAGCAGTAGAGGGGGACAGGGTAGCAATCAGCCCCAGCATTTT
TRBV6-5	TRBJ2-3	.	.	16	CASSYSNLLGTDTQYF	TGTGCCAGCAGTTACTCGAATCTCCTGGGCACAGATACGCAGTATTTT
TRBV5-1	TRBJ1-1	once	TRBD1	16	CASSLRDRGRKAEAFF	TGCGCCAGCAGCTTGCGGGACAGGGGGCGCAAGGCTGAAGCTTTCTTT
TRBV5-1	TRBJ1-1	few	.	17	CASSLGRLTGRYTEAFF	TGCGCCAGCAGCTTAGGCCGCCTAACAGGGCGGTACACTGAAGCTTTCTTT
TRBV5-1	TRBJ2-5	.	TRBD1	16	CASSVSQGAGGETQYF	TGCGCCAGCAGCGTCTCACAGGGGGCAGGTGGGGAGACCCAGTACTTC
TRBV11-2	TRBJ2-3	.	.	14	CASSLGTARDTQYF	TGTGCCAGCAGCCTAGGGACCGCCCGGGATACGCAGTATTTT
TRBV3-1	TRBJ2-7	.	TRBD2	14	CASSQELAAYEQYF	TGTGCCAGCAGCCAAGAACTAGCGGCCTACGAGCAGTACTTC
TRBV29-1	TRBJ2-5	few	.	10	CSVVGNEQYF	TGCAGCGTTGTAGGCAATGAGCAGTACTTC
TRBV20-1	TRBJ2-7	.	.	13	CSARHGSSYEQYF	TGCAGTGCTAGGCACGGGAGCTCCTACGAGCAGTACTTC
TRBV24-1	TRBJ2-1	many	.	14	CATGVPSSYNEQFF	TGTGCCACCGGGGTTCCTAGCTCCTACAATGAGCAGTTCTTC
TRBV10-2	TRBJ2-5	.	.	15	CASGLPSARQETQYF	TGCGCCAGCGGATTGCCTAGCGCGAGGCAAGAGACCCAGTACTTC
TRBV20-1	TRBJ2-3	.	.	16	CSARDGGTFFTDTQYF	TGCAGTGCTAGAGATGGGGGGACATTCTTCACAGATACGCAGTATTTT
TRBV29-1	TRBJ2-7	.	.	13	CSATGTDLYEQYF	TGCAGCGCGACCGGGACGGATCTCTACGAGCAGTACTTC
TRBV7-2	TRBJ2-5	.	TRBD2	15	CASSSAGALKETQYF	TGTGCCAGCAGCTCAGCGGGGGCCCTCAAAGAGACCCAGTACTTC
TRBV29-1	TRBJ2-2	.	TRBD2	14	CSVHTSVVAGELFF	TGCAGCGTTCACACTAGCGTAGTCGCCGGGGAGCTGTTTTTT
TRBV3-1	TRBJ2-7	few	.	14	CASSQDMGRDEQYF	TGTGCCAGCAGCCAAGATATGGGGCGCGACGAGCAGTACTTC
TRBV7-7	TRBJ2-3	.	.	14	CASARGLGVDTQYF	TGTGCCAGCGCCCGGGGACTTGGCGTAGATACGCAGTATTTT
TRBV9	TRBJ1-4	.	.	15	CASSVGSGSVEKLFF	TGTGCCAGCAGCGTAGGGTCAGGGTCGGTCGAAAAACTGTTTTTT
TRBV29-1	TRBJ2-5	.	TRBD2	14	CSVEGREAPETQYF	TGCAGCGTTGAAGGGCGGGAGGCCCCAGAGACCCAGTACTTC
TRBV11-2	TRBJ2-1	.	.	17	CASSLRTGQTAYNEQFF	TGTGCCAGCAGCCTCAGGACTGGACAAACAGCCTACAATGAGCAGTTCTTC
TRBV6-5	TRBJ2-7	few	.	14	CASSYSNRAHEQYF	TGTGCCAGCAGTTACTCGAATAGGGCCCACGAGCAGTACTTC
TRBV9	TRBJ2-1	few	.	11	CASSAAGEQFF	TGTGCCAGCAGCGCGGCGGGGGAGCAGTTCTTC
TRBV9	TRBJ2-1	.	TRBD2	17	CASSVGPSGSRGNEQFF	TGTGCCAGCAGCGTAGGTCCTAGCGGGAGCCGGGGCAATGAGCAGTTCTTC